The present T cell receptor beta chain was sequenced within a study of beta chain features in type 1 diabetes. Broader study findings: Compared with healthy donors, patients appeared to share more similar naive, central memory and regulatory TCRB repertoires. Type 1 diabetes patients showed a moderate but significant shortening of TCRB CDR3s in all four CD4+ subsets.

Expressed TCRB transcripts were sequenced, since all the RNA that had been isolated was reverse transcribed. Naive, central memory and regulatory T cell samples came to a mean of approximately 3.57 million reads. TCRdb keeps only in-frame clones here, not all; method: immunoSEQ multiplex PCR. The sample lists under 300,000 clones, around 21% occurring once. With respect to this clone: Its matching antigen is unknown.

Averaging roughly 120 mL, one heparinised blood draw came from each individual donor. The clonotype was recovered from a woman aged 40 to 50 with type 1 diabetes. The sequencing sample was made of naive CD4+ T cells from blood.

The CDR3 region has the DNA TGTGCCAGCAGTTCGGTTCTAGACGAGCAGTACTTC. Protein: CASSSVLDEQYF. V is TRBV28 and J is TRBJ2-7; D remains unclear. The germline gives CDR1 MDHEN, CDR2 SYDVKM. Trimming stripped 4 bases from V and 5 bases from J, with 9 bases between. The CDR3 is made up of 12 amino acids.